What follows is one T cell receptor beta chain and its context. What it binds is unknown. This entry is derived from a study of siplizumab effects on memory and regulatory T cells. Each sample had 9 x 10^4 or so TCR templates assayed. Sequencing was performed with immunoSEQ multiplex PCR; in TCRdb, only in-frame clones are kept and a portion is missing. The repertoire includes tens of thousands of clones, more than 75% of them detected once, and around 0.3% sits in the top ten. Unstimulated naive, memory, effector memory and TEMRA subsets underwent sequencing in three donor pairs. General observations from the study: Naive T cells seemed more diverse than memory cells and seemed major alloresponse contributors.

The clonotype was recovered from a human donor in good health. Sequenced sample: naive CD8+ T cells sorted from blood.

The DNA for the CDR3 is TGTGCCAGCAGCTTCGGGGAAGGACTCTTGGCGGGGGAGCAGTACTTC. This sequence encodes CASSFGEGLLAGEQYF. The rearrangement links TRBV13 to TRBJ2-7; weak D call: TRBD2 (6 bases). The CDR3 spans 16 residues. V lost 3 bases and J lost 7, with 22 bases in between. Germline-derived CDR1 and CDR2 are PRHDT and FYEKMQ (reference sequence).